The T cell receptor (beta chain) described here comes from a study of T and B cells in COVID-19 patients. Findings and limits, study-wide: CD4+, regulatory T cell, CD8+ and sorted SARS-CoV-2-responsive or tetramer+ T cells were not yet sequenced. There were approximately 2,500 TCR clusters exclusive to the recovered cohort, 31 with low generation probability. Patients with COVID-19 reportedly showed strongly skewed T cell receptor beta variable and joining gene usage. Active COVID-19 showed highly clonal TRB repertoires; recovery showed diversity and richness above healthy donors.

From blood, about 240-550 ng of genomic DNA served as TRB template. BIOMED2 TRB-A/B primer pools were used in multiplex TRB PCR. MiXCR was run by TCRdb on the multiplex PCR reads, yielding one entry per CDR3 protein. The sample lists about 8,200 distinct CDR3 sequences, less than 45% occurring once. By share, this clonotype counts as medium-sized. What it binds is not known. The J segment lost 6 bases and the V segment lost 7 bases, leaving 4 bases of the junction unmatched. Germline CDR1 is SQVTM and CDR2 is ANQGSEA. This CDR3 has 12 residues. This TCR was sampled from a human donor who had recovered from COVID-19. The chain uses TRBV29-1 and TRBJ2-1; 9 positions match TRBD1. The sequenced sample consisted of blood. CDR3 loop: CSARTGANEQFF. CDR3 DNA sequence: TGCAGCGCCAGGACAGGGGCCAATGAGCAGTTCTTC.